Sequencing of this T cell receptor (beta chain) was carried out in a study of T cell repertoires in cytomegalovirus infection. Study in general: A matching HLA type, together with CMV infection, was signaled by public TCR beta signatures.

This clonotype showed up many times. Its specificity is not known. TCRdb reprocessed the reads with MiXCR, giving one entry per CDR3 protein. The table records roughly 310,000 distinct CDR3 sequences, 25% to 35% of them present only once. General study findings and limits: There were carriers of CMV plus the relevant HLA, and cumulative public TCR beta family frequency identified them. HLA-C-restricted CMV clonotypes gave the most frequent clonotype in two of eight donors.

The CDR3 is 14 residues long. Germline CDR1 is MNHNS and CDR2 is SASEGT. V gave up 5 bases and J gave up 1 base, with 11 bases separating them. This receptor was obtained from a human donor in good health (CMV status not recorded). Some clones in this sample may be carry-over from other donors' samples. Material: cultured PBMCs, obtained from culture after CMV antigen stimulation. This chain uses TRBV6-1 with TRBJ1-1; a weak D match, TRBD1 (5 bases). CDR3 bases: TGTGCCAGCAGTAGGGACGGTACGAACACTGAAGCTTTCTTT. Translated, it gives CASSRDGTNTEAFF.